This T cell receptor beta chain was obtained from a study of T cells after yellow fever vaccination (dated by TCRdb to the late 2010s). About the study as a whole: Staining for CD3, CD45RA, CCR7 and CD95 was used to sort memory subsets (EM, EMRA, CM and Tscm) on a BD FACS Aria III. Libraries from fractions with low cell numbers were prepared with the SMART-Seq v4 Ultra Low Input RNA kit. To follow T-cell clones before and after both primary and booster YFV17D yellow fever vaccination, bulk TCR alpha and beta repertoires underwent longitudinal sequencing. Two healthy male donors, one aged 18 to 30 and one aged 30 to 40 years, made up the cohort. Bulk PBMC replicates and cell subsets were isolated from blood drawn at multiple timepoints before and after both primary and secondary immunization. Memory subsets were sorted on days 0, 15 and 45 and at 18 months after primary vaccination, and on days 0, 15 and 45 after the 30-year booster. General study outcomes and caveats: After the booster, most clones that had expanded after primary vaccination were detected again (around 95% of CD4 and 70% to 90% of CD8), suggesting broad maintenance of memory. The secondary T-cell response was found to be weaker but faster than the primary response, with a peak reached on day 5 rather than on day 15. The study included only two donors, which limits how far the findings can be generalized. Computational filtering was needed because FACS-sorted repertoires could contain abundant contaminating clonotypes from the bulk population. A small fraction of clonotypes showed up in both the CD4 and CD8 compartments, probably as a result of convergent recombination. On day 0, almost all vaccine-responding clonotypes were below detection in the sorted memory subsets.

TCR cDNA was made using 5'RACE template switching, a step that added a universal primer site and unique molecular identifiers. Priming of cDNA synthesis was performed from both the TCR alpha and TCR beta constant segments. Libraries were amplified in two PCR steps, with sample barcodes and sequencing adapters added in the second step. Sequencing of libraries was done on Illumina HiSeq 2500 (2x100 bp) or NovaSeq (2x150 bp). As for the authors' bioinformatics: Reads were demultiplexed and collapsed into UMI consensus sequences with MIGEC, and V(D)J alignment was performed with MiXCR. Using edgeR on replicate PBMC samples, clonotypes were called vaccine-responding if FDR was below 0.01 and the log2 fold change was above 5 up to day 15. Each bulk clonotype received a CD4 or CD8 identity based on whether the sequenced CD4 or CD8 repertoire contained that clonotype at higher abundance. Clonotype frequencies in memory subsets were weighted by FACS-sorted cell numbers to estimate each clone's distribution across memory phenotypes. Clones were called with MiXCR by TCRdb after fastp trimmed the public reads at Q25, and only in-frame beta chains were retained. One record per CDR3 amino acid sequence lists the most common genes and DNA. The V and J calls, along with clone size, are taken from TCRdb and not from the paper's own processing. The sample has tens of thousands of distinct CDR3 sequences on record, more than 6.5% of them singletons. The ten largest account for around a fifth of the sample.

This clonotype was detected ten times or more. Base qualities are not at hand, and no much larger clone is one base apart. The treatment or condition label here, explained by the study, means: live attenuated yellow fever vaccine strain. PBMCs were isolated from peripheral blood using a standard Ficoll-Paque protocol. RNA from sorted memory subsets was extracted with the RNeasy Micro Kit. In the germline V gene, CDR1 corresponds to MNHEY and CDR2 to SVGAGI. The V and J ends are trimmed by 6 bases and 5 bases, leaving 17 bases between them. CDR3 length: 15 amino acids, cysteine to phenylalanine. The entry retains the CDR3 DNA only, 45 bases that are in frame from base 1.

Recombination joined TRBV6-5 with TRBJ1-5; the best D guess is TRBD1, with 6 bases matching. The sequences come from PBMCs, either bulk or a sorted T-cell subset (CD4+, CD8+, memory, or dextramer-sorted; not recorded which), collected on the day of the first yellow fever vaccination. The receptor was isolated from a man aged 18-30 years who received the YFV17D yellow fever vaccine. The bases are TGTGCCAGCAGCCTCGGGGGCCCCCAGGATCAGCCCCAGCATTTT. Translated, it reads CASSLGGPQDQPQHF.